This T cell receptor (beta chain) was profiled in a study of cytomegalovirus exposure and HLA in healthy donors. Turning to the study itself: Within an early data release were 80 million to 90 million unique TCRs drawn from HLA-typed donors. Study-wide results and limits: Among the most significant clusters, several appeared linked to common viral pathogens in a later analysis. There were some public TCRs occurring in many donors, but most TCR sequences were rare.

The CDR3 is 14 residues long. The V and J ends lost 5 bases and 11 bases respectively, with 19 bases between them. CDR1 is MDHEN, CDR2 SYDVKM, per germline. This clone appeared a few times. Its antigen is not known. PCR amplification relied on 60 Vbeta primers (plus 13 Jbeta primers). Per the original methods: A follow-up analysis tallied around 76 million unique TCR beta chains, roughly 9.9 million shared. The repertoire was sequenced with immunoSEQ multiplex PCR; TCRdb's copy has only in-frame clones and lacks some. V and J calls plus clone size are reproduced from that table; the DNA served to infer D and trimming. The sample consists of about 140,000 clones, around four fifths of them appearing once.

The source material was PBMCs. The source is a woman aged 40 to 55 in good health and CMV-seronegative. The rearrangement joins TRBV28 to TRBJ1-5, with D possibly being TRBD1 (5 bases). CDR3 amino acids: CASSPLFQGISQHF. The CDR3, as DNA: TGTGCCAGCAGTCCCTTATTCCAGGGTATTTCCCAGCATTTT.